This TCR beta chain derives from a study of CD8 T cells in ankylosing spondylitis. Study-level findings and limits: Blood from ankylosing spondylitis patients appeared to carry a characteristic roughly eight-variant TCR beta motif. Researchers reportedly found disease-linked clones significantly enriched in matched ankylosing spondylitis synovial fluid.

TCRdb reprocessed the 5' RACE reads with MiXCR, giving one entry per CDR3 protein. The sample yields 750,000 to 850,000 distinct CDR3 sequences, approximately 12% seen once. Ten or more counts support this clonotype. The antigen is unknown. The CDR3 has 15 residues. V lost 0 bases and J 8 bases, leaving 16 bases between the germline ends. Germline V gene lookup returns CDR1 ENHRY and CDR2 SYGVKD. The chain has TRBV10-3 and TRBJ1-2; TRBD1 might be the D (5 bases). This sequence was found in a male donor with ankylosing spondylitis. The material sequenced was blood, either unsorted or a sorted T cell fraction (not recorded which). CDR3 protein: CAISESGTRASGYTF. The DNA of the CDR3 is TGTGCCATCAGTGAGTCTGGGACCCGAGCGTCCGGCTACACCTTC.